This T cell receptor (beta chain) was identified during a study of cytomegalovirus exposure and HLA in healthy donors. The overall study: It was reported in a later analysis that the 120 validation repertoires used the same platform as the approximately 670 first-cohort repertoires.

Repertoires were generated with immunoSEQ multiplex PCR, while TCRdb's copy carries only in-frame clones and drops some. The sample has 200,000 or so clones; around 84% are singletons. V lost 3 bases to trimming and J lost 5 bases, with 7 bases between them. Looked up from germline, CDR1 is SEHNR and CDR2 is FQNEAQ (reference sequence). The CDR3 is made up of 12 amino acids. The TCR was taken from a young woman in good health and CMV-seropositive. Sample: PBMCs. The chain uses TRBV7-9 and TRBJ2-5; D is ambiguous. The DNA of the CDR3 is TGTGCCAGCAGCTTGGAGAGGGAGACCCAGTACTTC. Translation gives CASSLERETQYF.